The present entry profiles one T cell receptor beta chain with its context. This entry comes from a study of preoperative IRX-2 immunotherapy in early breast cancer. The treatment was: preoperative locoregional IRX-2 cytokine immunotherapy. Preoperative locoregional IRX-2 cytokine immunotherapy was tested in the phase Ib source study. This table comes from immunoSEQ multiplex PCR, and its TCRdb copy is limited to in-frame clones, with some not included. The data show around 34,000 clones, roughly 80% seen once. The sample consisted of lymph node tissue, taken from a patient treated with IRX-2 immunotherapy. The receptor comes from a human donor with breast cancer.

CDR3 DNA sequence: TGTGCCAGCAGTTGGAGGCAGATGAGGCACGAGCAGTACTTC. This translates into CASSWRQMRHEQYF. V and J are TRBV28 and TRBJ2-7; tentative D call: TRBD2 (5 bases). V was shortened by 4 bases and J by 5 bases, with 15 bases between the two germline ends. The CDR3 is 14 amino acids. In germline, CDR1 is MDHEN, CDR2 SYDVKM.